This TCR beta chain was retrieved from a study of beta chain features in type 1 diabetes. Only a few counts were recorded for this clone. Its matching antigen is unknown. Per the germline V gene, CDR1 is SGHRS and CDR2 is YFSETQ. The CDR3 loop spans 14 amino acids. Between the trimmed V and J ends, which lost 3 bases and 8 bases, there was a span of 14 bases. Since all of the isolated RNA was reverse transcribed, expressed TCRB transcripts were what got sequenced. Libraries were prepared by immunoSEQ multiplex PCR; TCRdb keeps only in-frame clonotypes and omits some of them. The repertoire holds around 600,000 clones, with approximately 13% as singletons. Study-level results: Shortening of TCRB CDR3s, moderate but significant, appeared in all four CD4+ subsets of Type 1 diabetes patients.

The chain has TRBV5-1 and TRBJ1-4, with D possibly TRBD1 on 5 matching bases. The source of this sequence is a man between 25 and 39 years old with type 1 diabetes. Sequencing was done on a sample of naive CD4+ T cells from blood. The chain's CDR3 is CASSSGLVSEKLFF. In nucleotides, the CDR3 is TGCGCCAGCAGCTCGGGACTAGTTTCGGAAAAACTGTTTTTT.